Presented here are 16 T cell receptor beta chains from one specimen sequenced in a study of blood T cells in healthy people across ages. A J-beta primer mix and a sample-barcoded 5' primer were used in a second PCR of roughly 6 to 12 cycles. One entry per CDR3 protein results from TCRdb running MiXCR on the 5' RACE reads. The repertoire includes under 1 million distinct CDR3 sequences, roughly 44% of them detected once, and around 21% sits in the top ten. Sequenced input: blood. Source of these receptors: a man aged 55-75 years in good health.

As concerns this clonotype: One junction end disagrees with the germline gene, perhaps due to a read error. This sequence joins TRBV4-3 and TRBJ2-5; 11 bases agree with TRBD1. The end of the DNA is better explained by TRBJ2-7, so the J call may be wrong. Germline CDR1 is LGHNA and CDR2 is YSLEER. CDR3 size: 15 residues. The CDR3 bases are TGCGCCAGCAACCAAAGGACAGGGGGCCCCTACGAGCAGTACTTC. Protein: CASNQRTGGPYEQYF.

The genes are TRBV7-2 and TRBJ2-7; D might be TRBD2 (6 bases). Judging by the DNA end, TRBJ2-5 fits better; the J call may be wrong. Germline assignment: CDR1 SGHTA and CDR2 FQGNSA. The CDR3 runs 13 residues. Here the CDR3 DNA reads TGTGCCAGCGGCGGAGGGGTAGGGGAGACCCAGTACTTC. Translating gives CASGGGVGETQYF.

In this sample, this clonotype turned up a few times. The chain combines TRBV5-5 with TRBJ2-7; D is perhaps TRBD2 (5 bases). The CDR3 length is 15 residues. Trimming took 4 bases from V and 0 from J, leaving 14 bases between them. Per germline, CDR1 SGHKS and CDR2 YYEKEE (reference sequence). This CDR3 reads CASSHKDRGSYEQYF. CDR3 bases: TGTGCCAGCAGCCACAAGGACCGGGGCTCCTACGAGCAGTACTTC.

V and J are TRBV20-1 and TRBJ1-1, with 8 bases aligning to TRBD1. The CDR3 is made up of 15 amino acids. Per the germline V gene, CDR1 is DFQATT and CDR2 is SNEGSKA (reference sequence). Unmatched junction bases numbered 6, after V lost 0 bases and J lost 3 bases. The CDR3 loop reads CSARDPQGADTEAFF. CDR3 bases: TGCAGTGCTAGAGACCCGCAGGGGGCGGACACTGAAGCTTTCTTT.

This clonotype has more than one count but fewer than ten. A read error may explain this, as a much larger clone is one base away. The chain has TRBV27 and TRBJ1-6; the D is unclear. The V gene lost 6 bases and the J gene lost 8 bases, with 11 bases spanning the gap. The germline V gene has CDR1 MNHEY and CDR2 SMNVEV (reference sequence). CDR3 size: 13 residues. DNA for the CDR3: TGTGCCAGCAGCGACAACAGAGATTCACCCCTCCACTTT. Translated: CASSDNRDSPLHF.

This clonotype was observed many times. The V and J genes are TRBV14 and TRBJ2-7; D may match TRBD1 or TRBD2 (6 bases each). The CDR3 is made up of 14 amino acids. V gave up 2 bases and J gave up 5 bases, with 13 bases separating them. From germline, CDR1 is SGHDN and CDR2 FVKESK. CDR3 in amino acids: CASSQNRAGNEQYF. Here the CDR3 DNA reads TGTGCCAGCAGCCAAAACAGGGCGGGGAACGAGCAGTACTTC.

V and J are TRBV7-9 and TRBJ2-7, with 10 bases fitting TRBD1. The V and J ends lost 5 bases and 3 bases, in that order; junction bases with no gene match: 13. From germline, CDR1 is SEHNR and CDR2 FQNEAQ (reference sequence). This CDR3 spans 17 amino acids. As DNA, the CDR3 is TGTGCCAGCAGCCCGAGACAGGGGGCCCCCCTCGACTACGAGCAGTACTTC. This gives the protein CASSPRQGAPLDYEQYF.

This clonotype was counted a few times. The genes are TRBV18 and TRBJ2-7, with 8 bases fitting TRBD2. J was trimmed by 1 base and V by 3 bases; bases with no gene match: 11. Germline CDR1 is KGHSH and CDR2 is LQKENI. CDR3 size: 17 residues. The CDR3, as DNA: TGTGCCAGCTCACCGATCGGGGGGGCACTCGGATCCTACGAGCAGTACTTC. Translated: CASSPIGGALGSYEQYF. Full variable domain (rest looked up from reference TRBV18 and TRBJ2-7): NAGVMQNPRHLVRRRGQEARLRCSPMKGHSHVYWYRQLPEEGLKFMVYLQKENIIDESGMPKERFSAEFPKEGPSILRIQQVVRGDSAAYFCASSPIGGALGSYEQYFGPGTRLTVT.

The chain employs TRBV15 and TRBJ2-1, with 7 positions matching TRBD1. Near its end, the DNA agrees better with TRBJ2-7, so the J call may be wrong. The CDR3 runs 17 residues. CDR1 and CDR2 from the germline V gene are LNHNV and YYDKDF (reference sequence). The CDR3 spells CATSRGDRDRLYNEQYF. CDR3 in DNA: TGTGCCACCAGCAGAGGAGACAGGGACCGACTGTACAATGAGCAGTACTTC.

The chain uses TRBV14 and TRBJ1-6; a possible D gene is TRBD1 (5 bases). The CDR3 has 14 residues. Germline CDR1 is SGHDN and CDR2 is FVKESK. Deletions cut 3 bases from V and 11 bases from J, with 14 bases between. CDR3 nucleotide sequence: TGTGCCAGCAGCCACCAGGGCAGATGGCCACCCCTCCACTTT. Its translation is CASSHQGRWPPLHF.

This chain connects TRBV4-3 to TRBJ1-1; D uncertain. The CDR3 consists of 13 residues. Germline CDR1 and CDR2: LGHNA and YSLEER. V gave up 3 bases and J gave up 3 bases, with 8 bases separating them. The CDR3 coding sequence is TGCGCCAGCAGCCAGGAGGTGGACACTGAAGCTTTCTTT. It codes for CASSQEVDTEAFF.

V gene TRBV7-2 combines with J gene TRBJ2-7; 10 bases map to TRBD2. The J segment lost 0 bases and the V segment lost 7 bases, leaving 9 bases of the junction unmatched. The CDR3 runs 16 residues. Germline values: CDR1 SGHTA, CDR2 FQGNSA. The CDR3 DNA reads TGTGCCAGCACCCTAAGCGGGGGGGCGGGCTCCTACGAGCAGTACTTC. Protein sequence: CASTLSGGAGSYEQYF.

This clonotype was picked up a small number of times. The chain combines TRBV14 with TRBJ2-4; tentatively, D is TRBD2 (6 bases). Germline loops: CDR1 SGHDN, CDR2 FVKESK. Between the trimmed V and J ends, which lost 3 bases and 6 bases, there was a span of 33 bases. The CDR3 extends over 21 amino acids. In DNA, the CDR3 is TGTGCCAGCAGCCACTCGAGTTGGAGGGCAGGCCTACGGGGCGGAGTAAACATTCAGTACTTC. This translates into CASSHSSWRAGLRGGVNIQYF.

The rearrangement uses TRBV6-5 and TRBJ1-1, with TRBD1 identical over 8 bases. The CDR3 has 17 amino acids. Germline CDR1 MNHEY, CDR2 SVGAGI. V lost 5 bases, J lost 5 bases, and 16 bases stayed unmatched. In nucleotides, the CDR3 is TGTGCCAGCAGTACTCCAAGACCAGGGGGCACTTCGACTGAAGCTTTCTTT. Protein: CASSTPRPGGTSTEAFF.

Only a few counts were recorded for this clonotype. V usage is TRBV12-3 or TRBV12-4 and J usage is TRBJ1-2, with 7 bases matching TRBD1. J was trimmed by 6 bases and V by 5 bases; bases with no gene match: 3. The CDR3 covers 12 residues. This chain's CDR3 is CASSVGGHGYTF. The DNA of the CDR3 is TGTGCCAGCAGTGTAGGGGGCCATGGCTACACCTTC.

This clonotype turned up a few times. J is TRBJ2-4 and V is TRBV7-2, with 7 positions matching TRBD2. Germline V gene sequence: CDR1 SGHTA, CDR2 FQGNSA. The CDR3 totals 15 residues. After removal of 5 bases from V and 0 bases from J, the junction contained 4 bases not matched to a gene. This CDR3 is CASSPSSGAKNIQYF. The CDR3, as DNA: TGTGCCAGCAGCCCTTCTAGCGGAGCCAAAAACATTCAGTACTTC.